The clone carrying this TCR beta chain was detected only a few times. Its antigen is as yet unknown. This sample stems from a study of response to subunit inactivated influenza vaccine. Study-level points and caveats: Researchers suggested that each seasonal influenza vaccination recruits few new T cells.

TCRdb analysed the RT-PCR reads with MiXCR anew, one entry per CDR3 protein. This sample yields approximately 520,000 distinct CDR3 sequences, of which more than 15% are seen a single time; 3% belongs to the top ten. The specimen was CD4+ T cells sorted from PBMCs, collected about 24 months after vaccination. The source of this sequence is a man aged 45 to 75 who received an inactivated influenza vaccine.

CDR3 in DNA: TGTGCCAGCAGTTACTCCGTGACTAGGGAAGAGACCCAGTACTTC. Encoded protein: CASSYSVTREETQYF. The chain uses TRBV6-2 or TRBV6-3 and TRBJ2-5; TRBD2 is a possible D gene (6 bases). The CDR3 extends over 15 amino acids. Germline CDR1 and CDR2: MNHEY and SVGEGT. The V and J ends lost 0 bases and 3 bases respectively, with 11 bases between them.